The entry below describes one T cell receptor beta chain. The antigen is unknown. While unrecorded immune exposures were likely, the donors were nominally healthy when sampled. The data are from a study of cytomegalovirus exposure and HLA in healthy donors. As for the study in general: Early released data had tens of millions of unique TCRs, all coming from HLA-typed donors. Broader study findings: Earlier analysis looked at TCR beta V segments, and most were productive about 90% or about 30% of the time.

Trimming took 0 bases from V and 0 from J; bases not matched to a gene: 5. Germline V gives CDR1 SGHRS, CDR2 YFSETQ. This CDR3 spans 18 amino acids. Primers for the PCR totalled 60 Vbeta and 13 Jbeta. Assay used: immunoSEQ multiplex PCR; TCRdb lists only in-frame clones, some missing. The table lists roughly 110,000 clones, roughly 82% of them singletons, with 3.5% to 5% in the top ten. This rearrangement joins TRBV5-1 to TRBJ2-1, with 11 bases lining up with TRBD2. This receptor was identified in a male donor in good health and CMV-seronegative. Material for sequencing was PBMCs. CDR3 sequence (DNA): TGCGCCAGCAGCTTGGGAAGACTAGCGGGATACTCCTACAATGAGCAGTTCTTC. It codes for CASSLGRLAGYSYNEQFF. Full variable domain (missing parts from reference TRBV5-1 and TRBJ2-1): KAGVTQTPRYLIKTRGQQVTLSCSPISGHRSVSWYQQTPGQGLQFLFEYFSETQRNKGNFPGRFSGRQFSNSRSEMNVSTLELGDSALYLCASSLGRLAGYSYNEQFFGPGTRLTVL.